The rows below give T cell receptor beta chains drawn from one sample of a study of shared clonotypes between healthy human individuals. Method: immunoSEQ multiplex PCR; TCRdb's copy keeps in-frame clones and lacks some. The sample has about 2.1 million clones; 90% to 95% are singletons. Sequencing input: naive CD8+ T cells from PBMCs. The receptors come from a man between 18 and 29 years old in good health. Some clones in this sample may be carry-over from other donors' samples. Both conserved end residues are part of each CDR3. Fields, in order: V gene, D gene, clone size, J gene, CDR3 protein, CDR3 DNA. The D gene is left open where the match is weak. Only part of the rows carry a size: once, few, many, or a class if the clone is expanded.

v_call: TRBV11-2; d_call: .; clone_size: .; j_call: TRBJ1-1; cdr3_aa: CASRTYTEAFF; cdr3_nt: TGTGCCAGTCGAACTTACACTGAAGCTTTCTTT
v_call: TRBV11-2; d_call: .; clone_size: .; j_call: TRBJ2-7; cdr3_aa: CASSSGSYEQYF; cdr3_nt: TGTGCCAGCAGCTCCGGGAGTTACGAGCAGTACTTC
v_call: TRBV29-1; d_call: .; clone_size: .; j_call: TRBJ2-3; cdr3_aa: CSVNRAPADTQYF; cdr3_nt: TGCAGCGTTAACCGGGCCCCCGCAGATACGCAGTATTTT
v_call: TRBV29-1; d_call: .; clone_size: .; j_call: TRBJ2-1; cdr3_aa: CSVDDGVDEQFF; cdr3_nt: TGCAGCGTTGACGACGGTGTGGATGAGCAGTTCTTC
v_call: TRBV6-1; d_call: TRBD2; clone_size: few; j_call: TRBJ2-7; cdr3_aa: CASSERELAGNYEQYF; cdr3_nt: TGTGCCAGCAGTGAAAGGGAGCTAGCGGGGAACTACGAGCAGTACTTC
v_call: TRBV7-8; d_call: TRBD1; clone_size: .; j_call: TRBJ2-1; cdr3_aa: CASSGGTGTSPYNEQFF; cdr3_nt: TGTGCCAGCAGCGGGGGGACAGGGACATCCCCCTACAATGAGCAGTTCTTC
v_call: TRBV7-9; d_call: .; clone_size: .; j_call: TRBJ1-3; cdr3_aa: CASSFGEPSGNTIYF; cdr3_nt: TGTGCCAGCAGCTTTGGAGAACCCTCTGGAAACACCATATATTTT
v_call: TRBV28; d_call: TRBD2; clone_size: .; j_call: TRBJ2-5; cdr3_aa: CASIIETGGKTQYF; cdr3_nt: TGTGCCAGCATAATTGAGACGGGAGGGAAGACCCAGTACTTC
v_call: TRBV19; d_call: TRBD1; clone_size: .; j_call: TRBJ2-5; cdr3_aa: CASSYRGLQETQYF; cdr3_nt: TGTGCCAGCTCATACAGGGGGCTTCAAGAGACCCAGTACTTC
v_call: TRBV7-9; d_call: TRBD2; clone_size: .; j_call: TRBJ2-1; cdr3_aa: CASSFHSASGSTEQFF; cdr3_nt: TGTGCCAGCAGCTTCCACTCGGCTAGCGGAAGCACAGAGCAGTTCTTC
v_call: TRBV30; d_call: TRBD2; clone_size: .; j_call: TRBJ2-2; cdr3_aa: CACLRSGLAGDYTGELFF; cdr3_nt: TGTGCCTGCCTCCGATCGGGACTAGCGGGAGACTACACCGGGGAGCTGTTTTTT
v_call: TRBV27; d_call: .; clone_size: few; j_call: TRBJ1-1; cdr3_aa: CASSSSSGERNTEAFF; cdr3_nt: TGTGCCAGCAGCTCCTCTTCGGGAGAGAGAAACACTGAAGCTTTCTTT
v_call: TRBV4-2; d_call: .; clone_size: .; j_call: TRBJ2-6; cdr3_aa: CASSQSEQGGRGSGANVLTF; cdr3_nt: TGTGCCAGCAGCCAAAGCGAACAAGGAGGCCGGGGTTCTGGGGCCAACGTCCTGACTTTC
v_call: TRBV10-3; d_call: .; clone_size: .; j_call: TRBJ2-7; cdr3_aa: CAIKDRTYEQYF; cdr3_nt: TGTGCCATAAAAGACAGAACCTACGAGCAGTACTTC
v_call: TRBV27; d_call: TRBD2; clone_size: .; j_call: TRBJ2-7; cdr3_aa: CASSLLASGYEQYF; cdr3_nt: TGTGCCAGCAGTTTATTGGCTAGCGGATACGAGCAGTACTTC
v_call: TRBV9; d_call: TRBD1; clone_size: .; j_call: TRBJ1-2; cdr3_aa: CASSVIPGQGGGYTF; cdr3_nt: TGTGCCAGCAGCGTCATACCGGGACAGGGGGGCGGCTACACCTTC
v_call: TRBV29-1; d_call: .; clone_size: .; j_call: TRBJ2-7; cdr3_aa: CSVEMGKPYEQYF; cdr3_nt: TGCAGCGTTGAAATGGGAAAACCCTACGAGCAGTACTTC
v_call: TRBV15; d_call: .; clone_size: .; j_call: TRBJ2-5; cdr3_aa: CATSRGIAGETQYF; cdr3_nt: TGTGCCACCAGCAGAGGGATAGCAGGCGAGACCCAGTACTTC
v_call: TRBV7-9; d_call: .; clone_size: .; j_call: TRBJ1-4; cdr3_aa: CASSLVGQGGYNEKLFF; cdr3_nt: TGTGCCAGCAGCTTAGTCGGTCAAGGGGGTTATAATGAAAAACTGTTTTTT
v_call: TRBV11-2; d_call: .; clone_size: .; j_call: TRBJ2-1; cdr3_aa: CASSSLAVSYNEQFF; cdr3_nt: TGTGCCAGCAGCTCCTTAGCGGTTTCATACAATGAGCAGTTCTTC
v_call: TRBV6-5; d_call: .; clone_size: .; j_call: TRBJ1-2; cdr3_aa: CASSLFTGSYGYTF; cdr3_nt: TGTGCCAGCAGTTTGTTCACAGGGAGCTATGGCTACACCTTC
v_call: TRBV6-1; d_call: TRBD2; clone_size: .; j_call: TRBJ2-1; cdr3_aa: CASSESNWTSLYNEQFF; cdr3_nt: TGTGCCAGCAGTGAATCGAATTGGACTAGCCTGTACAATGAGCAGTTCTTC
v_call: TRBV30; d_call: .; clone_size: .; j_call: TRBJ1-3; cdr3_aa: CAWRHYGQTSGNTIYF; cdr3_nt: TGTGCCTGGAGGCACTATGGACAGACCTCTGGAAACACCATATATTTT
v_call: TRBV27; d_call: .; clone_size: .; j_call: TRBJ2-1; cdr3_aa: CASSPQGIPQSYNEQFF; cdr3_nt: TGTGCCAGCAGCCCTCAGGGGATCCCTCAATCCTACAATGAGCAGTTCTTC
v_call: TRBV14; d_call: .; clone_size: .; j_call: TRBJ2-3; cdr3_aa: CASSQALLLTGTDTQYF; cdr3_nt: TGTGCCAGCAGCCAAGCCCTCCTCCTGACCGGCACAGATACGCAGTATTTT
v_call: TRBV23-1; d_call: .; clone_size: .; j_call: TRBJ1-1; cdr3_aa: CASSHYPCPDTEAFF; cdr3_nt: TGCGCCAGCAGTCACTACCCGTGCCCGGACACTGAAGCTTTCTTT
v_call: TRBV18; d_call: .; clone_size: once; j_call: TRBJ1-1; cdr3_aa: CASSPTRSEAFF; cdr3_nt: TGTGCCAGCTCACCTACTAGAAGTGAGGCTTTCTTT
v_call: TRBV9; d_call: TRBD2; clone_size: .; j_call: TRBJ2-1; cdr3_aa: CASSSGKSNNEQFF; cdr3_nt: TGTGCCAGCAGTAGCGGGAAATCCAACAATGAGCAGTTCTTC
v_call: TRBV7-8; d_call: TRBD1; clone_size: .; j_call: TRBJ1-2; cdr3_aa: CASSLELRTGIGYTF; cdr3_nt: TGTGCCAGCAGCTTAGAACTCAGGACAGGGATCGGCTACACCTTC
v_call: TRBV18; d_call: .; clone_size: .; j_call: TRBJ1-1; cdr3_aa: CASSPRKGHMNTEAFF; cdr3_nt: TGTGCCAGCTCACCACGGAAAGGACATATGAACACTGAAGCTTTCTTT
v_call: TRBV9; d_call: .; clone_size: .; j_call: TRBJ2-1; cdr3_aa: CASSFGAGNEQFF; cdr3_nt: .
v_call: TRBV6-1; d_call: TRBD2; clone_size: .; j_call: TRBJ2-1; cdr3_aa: CASTGSGSEQFF; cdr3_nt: TGTGCCAGCACCGGAAGCGGGAGTGAGCAGTTCTTC
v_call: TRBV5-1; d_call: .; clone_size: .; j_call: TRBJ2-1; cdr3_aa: CASSPGVGNPYNEQFF; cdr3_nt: TGCGCCAGCAGCCCGGGAGTCGGCAATCCTTACAATGAGCAGTTCTTC
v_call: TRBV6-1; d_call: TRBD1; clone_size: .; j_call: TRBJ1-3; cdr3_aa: CASSESTTGGHGNTIYF; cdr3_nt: TGTGCCAGCAGTGAGTCCACCACAGGGGGCCATGGAAACACCATATATTTT
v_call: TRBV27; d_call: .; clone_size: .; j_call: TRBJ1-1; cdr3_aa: CASSYFGGLQAEAFF; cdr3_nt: TGTGCCAGCAGTTATTTCGGGGGGCTCCAGGCTGAAGCTTTCTTT